The source of this T cell receptor (beta chain) is a study of cytomegalovirus exposure and HLA in healthy donors. About the research overall: Earlier sequencing of approximately 200 million T cells yielded roughly 100 million unique TCR beta sequences.

Study-wide results and caveats: Some segments of the V type, notably TRBV6-2 and TRBV6-3, were excluded as indistinguishable. There were some 150 TCR beta chains listed as cytomegalovirus-associated. Later analysis found that TCR beta chains associated with HLA were more clonally expanded than other, equally common chains.

The CDR3 extends over 14 amino acids. Trimming cost V 4 bases and J 0 bases, with 7 bases left between them. The germline CDR1 and CDR2 sequences are KGHSH and LQKENI. To note about this clone: No antigen is known for it.

In the PCR, 60 Vbeta and 13 Jbeta primers were used. Profiled with immunoSEQ multiplex PCR; TCRdb holds only in-frame clones, not every one. The table includes under 150,000 clones, more than 75% detected once. Material: PBMCs. This clonotype originated in a woman aged 40-49 years in good health and CMV-seropositive. The chain is built from TRBV18 and TRBJ1-3; D possibly corresponds to TRBD1 (6 bases). The CDR3 bases are TGTGCCAGCTCACGACAGGCCTCTGGAAACACCATATATTTT. It encodes CASSRQASGNTIYF.